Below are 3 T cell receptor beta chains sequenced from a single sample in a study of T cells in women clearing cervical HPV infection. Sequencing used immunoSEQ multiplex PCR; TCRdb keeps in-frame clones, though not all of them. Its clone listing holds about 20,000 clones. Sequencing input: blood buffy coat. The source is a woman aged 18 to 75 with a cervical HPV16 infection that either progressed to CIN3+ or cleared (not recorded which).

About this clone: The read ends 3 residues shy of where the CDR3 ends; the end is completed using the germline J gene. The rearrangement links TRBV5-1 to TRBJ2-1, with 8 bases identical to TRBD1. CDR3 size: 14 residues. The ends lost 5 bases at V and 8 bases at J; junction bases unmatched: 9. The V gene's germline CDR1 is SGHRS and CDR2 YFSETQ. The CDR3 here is CASREGQASDEQFF. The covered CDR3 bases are TGCGCCAGCAGGGAGGGACAGGCAAGCGATGAG.

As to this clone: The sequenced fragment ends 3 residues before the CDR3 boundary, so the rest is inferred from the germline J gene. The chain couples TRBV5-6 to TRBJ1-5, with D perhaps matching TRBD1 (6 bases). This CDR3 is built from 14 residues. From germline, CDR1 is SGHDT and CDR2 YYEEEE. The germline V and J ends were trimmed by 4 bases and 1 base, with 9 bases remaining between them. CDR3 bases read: TGTGCCAGCAGCCTTGGACAGAGCAATCAGCCC. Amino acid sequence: CASSLGQSNQP. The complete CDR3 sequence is CASSLGQSNQPQHF.

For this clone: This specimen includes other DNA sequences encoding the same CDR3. CDR3 DNA, as far as it was read: TGCGCCAGCAGCTTGGTAGGGGGCTCCTACAATGAG. Amino acid sequence: CASSLVGGSYNE. The entire CDR3 sequence reads CASSLVGGSYNEQFF. The V and J genes are TRBV5-1 and TRBJ2-1; D is perhaps TRBD1 (6 bases). The CDR3 goes on 3 residues after the read ends, and that part is filled in from the germline J gene. The CDR3 is made up of 15 amino acids. Trimming took off 0 bases at V and 0 bases at J, with 7 bases between the two ends. Germline V gene lookup returns CDR1 SGHRS and CDR2 YFSETQ. Supplemented by reference TRBV5-1 and TRBJ2-1, the full variable domain reads KAGVTQTPRYLIKTRGQQVTLSCSPISGHRSVSWYQQTPGQGLQFLFEYFSETQRNKGNFPGRFSGRQFSNSRSEMNVSTLELGDSALYLCASSLVGGSYNEQFFGPGTRLTVL.